The 4 T cell receptor beta chains below come from one sample, sequenced in a study of T cell responses to AZD1222 COVID-19 vaccine. Measured with immunoSEQ multiplex PCR; TCRdb has only the in-frame clones, and not every one. The table shows about 70,000 clones, with about 83% occurring only once. Sequenced material: peripheral blood, taken on day 0 of AZD1222 vaccination. The receptor set was obtained from an adult in good health.

This clone was counted only a few times. V usage is TRBV3-1 (or the pseudogene TRBV3-2) and J usage is TRBJ1-1; D gene ambiguous. This CDR3 is built from 13 residues. The V end lost 3 bases, the J end lost 2 bases, and 7 bases lay between the germline ends. Germline V gives CDR1 LGHDT, CDR2 YNNKEL (reference sequence). This CDR3 reads CASSQMGNTEAFF. The CDR3 DNA reads TGTGCCAGCAGCCAGATGGGAAACACTGAAGCTTTCTTT.

The gene calls are TRBV18 and TRBJ2-1; TRBD1 aligns across 8 bases. In germline, CDR1 is KGHSH, CDR2 LQKENI. Unmatched junction bases numbered 11, after V lost 2 bases and J lost 5 bases. The CDR3 is 17 amino acids. CDR3 loop: CASSPNGGQGAHNEQFF. As DNA, the CDR3 is TGTGCCAGCTCACCAAATGGCGGGCAGGGGGCCCACAATGAGCAGTTCTTC.

Regarding this clone: Germline is not matched at one junction end, which may reflect a read error. V is TRBV6-5 and J is TRBJ2-7; D call uncertain. CDR3 size: 13 residues. Germline V lookup: CDR1 MNHEY, CDR2 SVGAGI. The CDR3 DNA reads TGTGCCAGCATCCCTTCCCGGTCCTCCGAGCAGTACTTC. It encodes CASIPSRSSEQYF.

V is TRBV5-5 and J is TRBJ1-1, with D tentatively TRBD1 (5 bases). This CDR3 spans 14 amino acids. Germline CDR1 reads SGHKS; CDR2 reads YYEKEE (reference sequence). The ends were cut back, 4 bases at V and 0 bases at J, with 10 bases in the middle. As DNA, the CDR3 is TGTGCCAGCAGCCCTGGGGGACTGAACACTGAAGCTTTCTTT. Its protein product is CASSPGGLNTEAFF.